This TCR beta chain was retrieved from a study of OX40 agonist ivuxolimab in advanced cancers. Study-wide context: Patient treatment consisted of intravenous ivuxolimab administration every 2 weeks at 0.01 to 10 mg/kg.

The repertoire was sequenced with immunoSEQ multiplex PCR; TCRdb's copy has only in-frame clones and lacks some. The profile shows 150,000 to 170,000 clones, around 94% of them singletons. A word on this clone: Its specificity is not known. The junction and the germline gene differ at one end; a read error may be behind it.

Germline values: CDR1 LNHDA, CDR2 SQIVND (reference sequence). CDR3 length equals 15 residues. Whole-study findings and limits: Certain nonresponding patients likewise had low normalized T-cell clonal expansion.

The sequence came from an adult with an advanced solid tumor such as melanoma, head and neck, liver or kidney cancer. The specimen was CD4+ or CD8+ T cells sorted from blood, collected in a trial of the OX40 agonist ivuxolimab. This sequence joins TRBV19 and TRBJ1-2, with no clear D. The CDR3 here is CASSAPEAGYYGYTF. CDR3 coding DNA: TGTGCCAGTAGTGCCCCTGAGGCGGGGTACTACGGCTACACCTTC. Filled out from reference TRBV19 and TRBJ1-2, the complete variable domain reads DGGITQSPKYLFRKEGQNVTLSCEQNLNHDAMYWYRQDPGQGLRLIYYSQIVNDFQKGDIAEGYSVSREKKESFPLTVTSAQKNPTAFYLCASSAPEAGYYGYTFGSGTRLTVV.